This is a list of T cell receptor beta chains from one sample in a study of blood T cell repertoires in COVID-19. Repertoires were generated with immunoSEQ multiplex PCR, while TCRdb's copy carries only in-frame clones and drops some. The sample contains approximately 190,000 clones, roughly 80% of which appear only once. Input material: peripheral blood. These receptors were taken from a middle-aged woman with acute or convalescent COVID-19. CDR3s include the opening cysteine and the closing phenylalanine or tryptophan. Each record gives: D gene, clone size, J gene, V gene, CDR3 protein, CDR3 DNA. A D gene is named only where the DNA matches it firmly. Clone size, where shown, is once, few, many, or a class for clones that have expanded.

>NA|NA|TRBJ1-5|TRBV5-8
CASSLGAYNQPQHF
TGTGCCAGCAGCTTGGGGGCCTACAATCAGCCCCAGCATTTT
>NA|NA|TRBJ1-6|TRBV4-1
CASSQRQVDNSPLHF
TGCGCCAGCAGCCAGAGACAGGTAGACAATTCACCCCTCCACTTT
>NA|NA|TRBJ2-3|TRBV5-1
CASNRRGEADTQYF
TGCGCCAGCAACAGGAGGGGCGAAGCAGATACGCAGTATTTT
>NA|NA|TRBJ2-7|TRBV11-2
CASSLEGGDGYEQYF
TGTGCCAGCAGCTTAGAAGGCGGGGACGGCTACGAGCAGTACTTC
>TRBD1|NA|TRBJ2-7|TRBV5-6
CASSSAGTGSLYEQYF
TGTGCCAGCAGCTCCGCCGGGACAGGGAGTCTCTACGAGCAGTACTTC
>NA|NA|TRBJ2-2|TRBV5-4
CASRGLQNTGELFF
TGTGCCAGCAGGGGACTTCAGAACACCGGGGAGCTGTTTTTT
>TRBD2|NA|TRBJ2-2|TRBV6-5
CASSLLAVDTGELFF
TGTGCCAGCAGTCTACTAGCGGTCGACACCGGGGAGCTGTTTTTT
>TRBD2|NA|TRBJ2-1|TRBV5-4
CASSLTSGGAGEQFF
TGTGCCAGCAGCTTGACTAGCGGGGGGGCCGGTGAGCAGTTCTTC
>NA|NA|TRBJ1-5|TRBV28
CASSSLKRHLNQPQHF
TGTGCCAGCAGTTCCCTAAAGAGACACCTTAATCAGCCCCAGCATTTT
>NA|NA|TRBJ2-1|TRBV5-6
CASSAVLSEQFF
TGTGCCAGCAGCGCGGTATTAAGCGAGCAGTTCTTC
>NA|NA|TRBJ2-1|TRBV7-9
CASSSTSSYNEQFF
TGTGCCAGCAGCTCAACGAGTTCTTACAATGAGCAGTTCTTC
>TRBD2|few|TRBJ2-1|TRBV6-5
CASRRLAGGANEQFF
TGTGCCAGCAGACGACTAGCGGGAGGGGCCAATGAGCAGTTCTTC
>NA|NA|TRBJ2-1|TRBV29-1
CSVRGISEQFF
TGCAGCGTTAGGGGGATCTCTGAGCAGTTCTTC
>TRBD2|NA|TRBJ2-3|TRBV28
CASTSLAESTDTQYF
TGTGCCAGCACCAGCCTAGCGGAAAGCACAGATACGCAGTATTTT
>NA|NA|TRBJ2-5|TRBV5-1
CASSGGVLQETQYF
TGCGCCAGCAGCGGAGGGGTTCTACAAGAGACCCAGTACTTC
>NA|NA|TRBJ1-1|TRBV5-4
CASSSGRAAMNTEAFF
TGTGCCAGCAGCTCCGGGCGGGCAGCCATGAACACTGAAGCTTTCTTT
>NA|NA|TRBJ1-1|TRBV6-5
CALGSGYTEAFF
TGTGCTCTTGGGAGTGGCTACACTGAAGCTTTCTTT
>TRBD2|NA|TRBJ2-3|TRBV7-3
CASSSGLGDTDTQYF
TGTGCCAGCAGCTCCGGACTAGGTGACACAGATACGCAGTATTTT
>NA|once|TRBJ2-7|TRBV2
CASSAGEQYF
TGTGCCAGCAGTGCAGGCGAGCAGTACTTC
>NA|NA|TRBJ2-7|TRBV13
CASSFRQTYEQYF
TGTGCCAGCAGCTTTAGACAGACCTACGAGCAGTACTTC
>NA|NA|TRBJ2-5|TRBV7-6
CASSLGPSAGRDTQYF
TGTGCCAGCAGCTTAGGACCTAGCGCTGGAAGAGATACCCAGTACTTC
>NA|NA|TRBJ2-7|TRBV5-5
CASSDNLATRYEQYF
TGTGCCAGCAGCGATAATCTAGCGACGCGCTACGAGCAGTACTTC
>TRBD1|NA|TRBJ1-5|TRBV2
CASGTGPLHSNQPQHF
TGTGCCAGTGGGACAGGGCCCCTCCATAGCAATCAGCCCCAGCATTTT
>NA|few|TRBJ2-7|TRBV7-2
CASSRTALYEQYF
TGTGCCAGCTCCCGGACAGCCCTCTACGAGCAGTACTTC
>NA|NA|TRBJ2-1|TRBV7-8
CASIPGGQEGFVEQFF
TGTGCCAGCATCCCCGGAGGGCAGGAGGGTTTCGTTGAGCAGTTCTTC
>TRBD2|NA|TRBJ2-1|TRBV24-1
CATSETGLAGRQFF
TGTGCCACCAGTGAAACCGGACTAGCGGGGCGTCAGTTCTTC
>TRBD1|NA|TRBJ2-7|TRBV3-1/TRBV3-2
CASSPGQGKYEQYF
TGTGCCAGCAGCCCGGGACAGGGTAAATACGAGCAGTACTTC
>TRBD1|NA|TRBJ2-2|TRBV2
CASSLDRDTGELFF
TGTGCCAGCAGCCTGGACAGGGACACCGGGGAGCTGTTTTTT
>TRBD1|NA|TRBJ1-5|TRBV27
CASTPTGGGRNQPQHF
TGTGCCAGCACCCCAACAGGGGGTGGTCGCAATCAGCCCCAGCATTTT
>NA|NA|TRBJ2-7|TRBV5-1
CASSLGLAEYEQYF
TGCGCCAGCAGCTTGGGTCTCGCGGAGTACGAGCAGTACTTC
>NA|NA|TRBJ2-1|TRBV7-2
CASSLQAAPYNEQFF
TGTGCCAGCAGCTTACAAGCGGCACCCTACAATGAGCAGTTCTTC
>NA|NA|TRBJ2-1|TRBV7-9
CASSSTRHKRNNEQFF
TGTGCCAGCAGCTCGACCAGACATAAACGTAACAATGAGCAGTTCTTC
>NA|NA|TRBJ2-1|TRBV7-8
CASSRSGGEQFF
TGTGCCAGCAGCCGATCTGGAGGGGAGCAGTTCTTC
>NA|NA|TRBJ2-1|TRBV7-9
CASSRTYNEQFF
TGTGCCAGCAGCCGTACCTACAATGAGCAGTTCTTC